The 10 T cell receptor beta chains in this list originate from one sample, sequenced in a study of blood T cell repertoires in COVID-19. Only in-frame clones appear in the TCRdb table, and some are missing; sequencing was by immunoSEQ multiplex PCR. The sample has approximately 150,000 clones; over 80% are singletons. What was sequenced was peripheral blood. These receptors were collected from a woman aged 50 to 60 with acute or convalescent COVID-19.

Here the CDR3 reads CASSTYISSNQPQHF. The CDR3 DNA reads as TGTGCCAGCAGTACCTATATTTCTAGCAATCAGCCCCAGCATTTT. The V and J genes are TRBV5-6 and TRBJ1-5; no definite D call. CDR1 SGHDT and CDR2 YYEEEE come from the germline V gene. V dropped 5 bases and J dropped 0 bases, with 12 bases sitting between them. This CDR3 is built from 15 residues.

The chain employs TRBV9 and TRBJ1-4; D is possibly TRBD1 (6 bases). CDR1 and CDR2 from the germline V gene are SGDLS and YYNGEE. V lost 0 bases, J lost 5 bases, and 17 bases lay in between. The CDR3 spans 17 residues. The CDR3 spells CASSVAHSTGKNEKLFF. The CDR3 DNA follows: TGTGCCAGCAGCGTAGCACATTCTACAGGGAAAAATGAAAAACTGTTTTTT.

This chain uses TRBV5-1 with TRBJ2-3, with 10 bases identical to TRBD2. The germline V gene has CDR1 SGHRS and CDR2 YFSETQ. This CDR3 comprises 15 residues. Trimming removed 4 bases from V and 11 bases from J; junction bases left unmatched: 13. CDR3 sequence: CASSQGAGGPGEQYF. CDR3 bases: TGCGCCAGCAGCCAAGGAGCGGGAGGGCCTGGGGAGCAGTATTTT.

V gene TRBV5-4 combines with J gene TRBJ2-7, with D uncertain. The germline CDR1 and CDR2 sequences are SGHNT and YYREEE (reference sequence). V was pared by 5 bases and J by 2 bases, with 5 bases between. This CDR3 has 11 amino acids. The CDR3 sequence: CASSPTYEQYF. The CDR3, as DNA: TGTGCCAGCAGTCCTACCTACGAGCAGTACTTC.

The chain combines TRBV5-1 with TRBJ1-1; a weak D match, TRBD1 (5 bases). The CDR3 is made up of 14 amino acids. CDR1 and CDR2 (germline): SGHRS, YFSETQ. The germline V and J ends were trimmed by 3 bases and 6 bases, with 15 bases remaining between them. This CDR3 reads CASSSGWGEAEAFF. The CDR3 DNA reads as TGCGCCAGCAGCTCGGGGTGGGGGGAAGCTGAAGCTTTCTTT. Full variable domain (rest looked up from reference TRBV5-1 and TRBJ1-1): KAGVTQTPRYLIKTRGQQVTLSCSPISGHRSVSWYQQTPGQGLQFLFEYFSETQRNKGNFPGRFSGRQFSNSRSEMNVSTLELGDSALYLCASSSGWGEAEAFFGQGTRLTVV.

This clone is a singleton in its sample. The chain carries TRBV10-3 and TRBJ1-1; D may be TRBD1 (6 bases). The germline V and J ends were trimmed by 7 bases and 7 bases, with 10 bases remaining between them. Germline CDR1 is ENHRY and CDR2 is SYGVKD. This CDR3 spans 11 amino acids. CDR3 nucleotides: TGTGCCATCAAGGGGGTTAATGAAGCTTTCTTT. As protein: CAIKGVNEAFF.

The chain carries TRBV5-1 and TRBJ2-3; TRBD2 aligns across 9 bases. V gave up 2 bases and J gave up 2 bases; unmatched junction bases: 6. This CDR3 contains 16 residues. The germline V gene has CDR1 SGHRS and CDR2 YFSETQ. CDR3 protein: CASSFRLAETTDTQYF. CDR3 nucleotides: TGCGCCAGCAGCTTTCGACTAGCGGAGACCACAGATACGCAGTATTTT.

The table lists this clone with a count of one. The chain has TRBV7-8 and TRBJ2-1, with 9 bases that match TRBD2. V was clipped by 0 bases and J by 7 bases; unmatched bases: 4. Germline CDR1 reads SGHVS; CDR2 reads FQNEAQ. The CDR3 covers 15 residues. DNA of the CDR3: TGTGCCAGCAGCTTAGCGATGGCGGGAGGGAATGAGCAGTTCTTC. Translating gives CASSLAMAGGNEQFF. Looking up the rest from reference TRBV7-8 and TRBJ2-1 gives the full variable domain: GAGVSQSPRYKVAKRGQDVALRCDPISGHVSLFWYQQALGQGPEFLTYFQNEAQLDKSGLPSDRFFAERPEGSVSTLKIQRTQQEDSAVYLCASSLAMAGGNEQFFGPGTRLTVL.

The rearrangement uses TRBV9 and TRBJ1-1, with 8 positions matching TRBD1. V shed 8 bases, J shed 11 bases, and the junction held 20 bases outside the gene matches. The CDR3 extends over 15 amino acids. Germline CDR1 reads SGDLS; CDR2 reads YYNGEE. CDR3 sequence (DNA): TGTGCCAGAGACCGGGACAGGCGCTTACACGGCCGCGCTTTCTTT. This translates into CARDRDRRLHGRAFF.

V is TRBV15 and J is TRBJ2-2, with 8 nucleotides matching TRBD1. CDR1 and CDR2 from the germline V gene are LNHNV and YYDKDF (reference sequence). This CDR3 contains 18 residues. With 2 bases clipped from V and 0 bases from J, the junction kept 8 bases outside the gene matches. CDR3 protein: CATSRLPGQGPNTGELFF. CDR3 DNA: TGTGCCACCAGCAGATTACCCGGACAGGGACCGAACACCGGGGAGCTGTTTTTT.